The sequence of this T cell receptor (beta chain) was determined in a study of blood T cell repertoires in COVID-19. On the study more broadly: PBMCs, B-cell-depleted T cells, or T cells provided the cDNA or gDNA that made up the material.

The CDR3 extends over 13 amino acids. V lost 6 bases and J 5 bases, leaving 13 bases between the germline ends. Per germline, CDR1 LNHDA and CDR2 SQIVND (reference sequence). Authors' data handling: Scientists estimated how many nucleated cells there were by amplifying reference gene primers. Some clones are missing from TCRdb's copy, which holds only in-frame ones; the method was immunoSEQ multiplex PCR. The DNA gave D and trimming, while V, J and clone size come from that table. The sample has around 42,000 clones, about 86% seen once. The source is a man aged 65 to 79 with acute or convalescent COVID-19. Sequencing was performed on peripheral blood. The gene calls are TRBV19 and TRBJ1-1; D uncertain. The CDR3 sequence: CASSQAKGTEAFF. CDR3 bases: TGTGCCAGTAGCCAAGCGAAAGGTACTGAAGCTTTCTTT.